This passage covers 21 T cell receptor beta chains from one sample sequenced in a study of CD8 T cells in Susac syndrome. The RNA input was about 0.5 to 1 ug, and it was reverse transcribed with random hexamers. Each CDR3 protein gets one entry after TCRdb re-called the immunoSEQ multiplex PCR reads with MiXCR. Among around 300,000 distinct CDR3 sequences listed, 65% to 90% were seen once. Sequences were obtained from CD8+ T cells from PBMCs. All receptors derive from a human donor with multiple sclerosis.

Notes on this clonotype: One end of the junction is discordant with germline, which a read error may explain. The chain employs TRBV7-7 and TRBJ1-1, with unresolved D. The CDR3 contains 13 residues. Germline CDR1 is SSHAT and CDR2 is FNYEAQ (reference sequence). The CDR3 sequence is CASSRYQNTEAFF. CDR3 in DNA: TGTGCTAGCAGCCGTTATCAGAACACTGAAGCTTTCTTT.

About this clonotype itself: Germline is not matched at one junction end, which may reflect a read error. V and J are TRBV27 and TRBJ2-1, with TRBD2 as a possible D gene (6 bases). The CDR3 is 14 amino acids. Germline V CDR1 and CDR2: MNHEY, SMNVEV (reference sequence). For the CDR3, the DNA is TGTGCCAGCAGTCCTCGACTAGTTTACAATGGGCAGTTCTTC. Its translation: CASSPRLVYNGQFF.

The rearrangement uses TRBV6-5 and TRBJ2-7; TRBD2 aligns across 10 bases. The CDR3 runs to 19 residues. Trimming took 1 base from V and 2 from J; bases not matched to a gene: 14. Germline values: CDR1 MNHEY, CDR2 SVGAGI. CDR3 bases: TGTGCCAGCAGTTACTTATTCCCTTTGGGGCTAGCGGGAGCCTACGAGCAGTACTTC. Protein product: CASSYLFPLGLAGAYEQYF.

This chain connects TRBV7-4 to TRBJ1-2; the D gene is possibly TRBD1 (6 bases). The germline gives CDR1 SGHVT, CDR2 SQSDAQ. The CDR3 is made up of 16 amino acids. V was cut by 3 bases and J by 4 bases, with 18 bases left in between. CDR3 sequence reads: CASSFQGIRGSYGYTF. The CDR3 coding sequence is TGTGCCAGCAGCTTTCAGGGGATCCGGGGGAGCTATGGCTACACCTTC. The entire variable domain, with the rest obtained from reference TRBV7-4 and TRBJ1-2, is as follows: GAGVSQSPRYKVAKRGRDVALRCDSISGHVTLYWYRQTLGQGSEVLTYSQSDAQRDKSGRPSGRFSAERPERSVSTLKIQRTEQGDSAVYLCASSFQGIRGSYGYTFGSGTRLTVV.

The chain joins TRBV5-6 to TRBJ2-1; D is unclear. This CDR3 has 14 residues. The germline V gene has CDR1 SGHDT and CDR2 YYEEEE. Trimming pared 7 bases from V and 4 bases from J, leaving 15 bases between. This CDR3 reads CASVWSAAYNEQFF. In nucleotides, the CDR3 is TGTGCCAGCGTCTGGTCCGCGGCGTACAATGAGCAGTTCTTC.

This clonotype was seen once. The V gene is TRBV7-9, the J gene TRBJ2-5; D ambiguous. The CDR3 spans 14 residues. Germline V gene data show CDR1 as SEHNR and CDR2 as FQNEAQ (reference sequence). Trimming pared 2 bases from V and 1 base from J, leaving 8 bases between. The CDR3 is CASSLRGTQETQYF. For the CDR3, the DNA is TGTGCCAGCAGCTTAAGAGGAACCCAAGAGACCCAGTACTTC.

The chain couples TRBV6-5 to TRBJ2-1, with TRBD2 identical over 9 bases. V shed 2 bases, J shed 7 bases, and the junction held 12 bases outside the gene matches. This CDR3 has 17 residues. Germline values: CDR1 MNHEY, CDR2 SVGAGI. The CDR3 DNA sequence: TGTGCCAGCAGTTACCAGGCGGGAGGGGGGTTTGGGAATGAGCAGTTCTTC. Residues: CASSYQAGGGFGNEQFF.

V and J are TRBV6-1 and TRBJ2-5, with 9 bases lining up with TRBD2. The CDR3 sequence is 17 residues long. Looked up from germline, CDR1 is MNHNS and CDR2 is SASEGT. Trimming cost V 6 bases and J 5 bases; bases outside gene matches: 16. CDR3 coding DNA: TGTGCCAGCAGCCCCAATATCCTTAGCGGGAGTCGGGAGACCCAGTACTTC. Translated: CASSPNILSGSRETQYF.

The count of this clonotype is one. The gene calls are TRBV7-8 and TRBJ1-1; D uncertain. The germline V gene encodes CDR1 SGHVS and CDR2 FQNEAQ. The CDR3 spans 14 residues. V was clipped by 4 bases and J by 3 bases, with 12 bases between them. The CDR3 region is CASSWSVEYTEAFF. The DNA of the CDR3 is TGTGCCAGCAGCTGGAGTGTGGAGTACACTGAAGCTTTCTTT. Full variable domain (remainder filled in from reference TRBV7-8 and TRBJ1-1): GAGVSQSPRYKVAKRGQDVALRCDPISGHVSLFWYQQALGQGPEFLTYFQNEAQLDKSGLPSDRFFAERPEGSVSTLKIQRTQQEDSAVYLCASSWSVEYTEAFFGQGTRLTVV.

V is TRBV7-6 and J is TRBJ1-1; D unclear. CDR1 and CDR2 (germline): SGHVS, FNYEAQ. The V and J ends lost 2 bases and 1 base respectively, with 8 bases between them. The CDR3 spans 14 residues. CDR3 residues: CASSLWERNTEAFF. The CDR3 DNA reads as TGTGCCAGCAGCTTATGGGAGAGGAACACTGAAGCTTTCTTT.

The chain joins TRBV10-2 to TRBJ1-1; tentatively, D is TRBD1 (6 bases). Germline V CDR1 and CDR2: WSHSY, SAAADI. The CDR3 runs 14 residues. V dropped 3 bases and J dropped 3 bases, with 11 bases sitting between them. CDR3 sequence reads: CASSDMPGDTEAFF. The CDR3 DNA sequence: TGCGCCAGCAGTGACATGCCAGGGGACACTGAAGCTTTCTTT.

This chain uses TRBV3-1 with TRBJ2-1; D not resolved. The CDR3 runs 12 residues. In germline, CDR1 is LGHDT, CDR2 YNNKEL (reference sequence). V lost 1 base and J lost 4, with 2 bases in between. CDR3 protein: CASSQVYNEQFF. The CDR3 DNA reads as TGTGCCAGCAGCCAAGTGTACAATGAGCAGTTCTTC.

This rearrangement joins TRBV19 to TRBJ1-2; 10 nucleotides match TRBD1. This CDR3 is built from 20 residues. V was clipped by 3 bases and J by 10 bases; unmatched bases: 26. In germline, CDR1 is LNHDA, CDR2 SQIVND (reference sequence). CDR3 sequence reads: CASSIYLAGTGAARRSNYTF. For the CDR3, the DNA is TGTGCCAGTAGTATTTACCTAGCCGGGACAGGGGCCGCAAGAAGAAGTAACTACACCTTC.

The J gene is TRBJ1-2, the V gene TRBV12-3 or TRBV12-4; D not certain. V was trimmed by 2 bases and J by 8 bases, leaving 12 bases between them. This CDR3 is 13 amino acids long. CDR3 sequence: CASSLYLKMGYTF. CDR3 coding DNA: TGTGCCAGCAGTTTATACCTTAAGATGGGCTACACCTTC.

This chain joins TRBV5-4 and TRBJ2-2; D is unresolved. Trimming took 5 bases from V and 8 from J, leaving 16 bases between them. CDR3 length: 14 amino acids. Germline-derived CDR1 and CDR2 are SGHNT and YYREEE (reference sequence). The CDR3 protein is CASRPYRDTGELFF. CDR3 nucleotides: TGTGCCAGCAGACCCTATCGCGATACGGGGGAGCTGTTTTTT.

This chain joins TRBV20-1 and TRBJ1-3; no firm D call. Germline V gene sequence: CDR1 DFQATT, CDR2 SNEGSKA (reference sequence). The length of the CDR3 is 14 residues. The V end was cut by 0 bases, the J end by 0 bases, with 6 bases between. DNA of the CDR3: TGCAGTGCTAGAGATCTGTACTCTGGAAACACCATATATTTT. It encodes CSARDLYSGNTIYF.

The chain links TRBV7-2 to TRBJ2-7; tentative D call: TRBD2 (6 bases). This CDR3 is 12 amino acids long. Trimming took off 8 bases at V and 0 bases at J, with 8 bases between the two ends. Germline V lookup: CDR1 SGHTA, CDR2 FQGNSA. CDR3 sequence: CASGRSSYEQYF. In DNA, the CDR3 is TGTGCCAGCGGGAGGAGCTCCTACGAGCAGTACTTC.

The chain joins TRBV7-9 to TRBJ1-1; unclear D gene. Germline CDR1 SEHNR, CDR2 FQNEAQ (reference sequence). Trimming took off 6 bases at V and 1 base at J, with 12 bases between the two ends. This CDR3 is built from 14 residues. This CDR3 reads CASRSPYRNTEAFF. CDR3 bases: TGTGCCAGCAGGTCACCGTACAGGAACACTGAAGCTTTCTTT.

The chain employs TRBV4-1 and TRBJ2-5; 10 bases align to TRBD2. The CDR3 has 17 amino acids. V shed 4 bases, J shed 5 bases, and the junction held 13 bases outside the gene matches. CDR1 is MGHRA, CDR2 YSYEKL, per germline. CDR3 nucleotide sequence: TGCGCCAGCAGCCCTGGGGGAGCGGGAGGGCCCTCGGAGACCCAGTACTTC. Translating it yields CASSPGGAGGPSETQYF.

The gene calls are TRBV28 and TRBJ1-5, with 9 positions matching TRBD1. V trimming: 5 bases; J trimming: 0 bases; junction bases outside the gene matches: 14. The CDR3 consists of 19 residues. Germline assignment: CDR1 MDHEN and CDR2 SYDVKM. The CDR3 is CASSIQGGQGLSSNQPQHF. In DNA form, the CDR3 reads TGTGCCAGCAGTATTCAAGGGGGACAGGGACTTAGTAGCAATCAGCCCCAGCATTTT.

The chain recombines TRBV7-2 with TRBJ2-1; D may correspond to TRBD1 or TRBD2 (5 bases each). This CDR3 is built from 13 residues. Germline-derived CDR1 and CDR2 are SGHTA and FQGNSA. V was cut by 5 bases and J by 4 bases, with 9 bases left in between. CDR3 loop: CASSLWGYNEQFF. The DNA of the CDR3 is TGTGCCAGCAGCCTCTGGGGGTACAATGAGCAGTTCTTC.